This passage covers 22 T cell receptor beta chains from one sample sequenced in a study of blood T cell repertoires in COVID-19. This table comes from immunoSEQ multiplex PCR, and its TCRdb copy is limited to in-frame clones, with some not included. The data hold roughly 60,000 clones, with about 83% observed a single time. Sequencing was performed on peripheral blood. The receptors here all came from a human donor in a cohort sampled during active COVID-19.

V usage is TRBV3-1 (or the pseudogene TRBV3-2) and J usage is TRBJ2-7; 8 nucleotides align to TRBD2. The CDR3 runs to 15 residues. The J segment lost 3 bases and the V segment lost 6 bases, leaving 10 bases of the junction unmatched. CDR1 and CDR2 (germline): LGHDT, YNNKEL (reference sequence). The CDR3 protein is CASRQRGRGNYEQYF. The CDR3 DNA reads TGTGCCAGCAGACAGCGGGGGAGGGGCAACTACGAGCAGTACTTC.

J is TRBJ1-2 and V is TRBV4-1, with 8 bases fitting TRBD1. Germline trimming cut 1 base from V and 2 bases from J; bases unmatched to any gene: 0. Germline loops: CDR1 MGHRA, CDR2 YSYEKL. There are 14 residues in the CDR3. CDR3 nucleotide sequence: TGCGCCAGCAGCCAAGGGACAGGGAACTATGGCTACACCTTC. Protein product: CASSQGTGNYGYTF.

The chain uses TRBV6-5 and TRBJ2-5; possibly TRBD2 for D (6 bases). CDR1 MNHEY and CDR2 SVGAGI come from the germline V gene. The CDR3 extends over 15 amino acids. Trimming removed 7 bases from V and 5 bases from J, with 20 bases in between. The CDR3 sequence is CASNPGGRGVETQYF. CDR3 sequence (DNA): TGTGCCAGCAACCCAGGCGGGCGCGGGGTTGAGACCCAGTACTTC.

The rearrangement joins TRBV7-6 to TRBJ2-5; D might be TRBD1 (6 bases). CDR3 length equals 15 residues. V dropped 4 bases and J dropped 3 bases, with 15 bases sitting between them. Germline loops: CDR1 SGHVS, CDR2 FNYEAQ. The CDR3 here is CASSSRGKMEETQYF. In nucleotides, the CDR3 is TGTGCCAGCAGCTCCAGGGGAAAGATGGAAGAGACCCAGTACTTC.

In its sample, this clone was seen once. The chain carries TRBV4-3 and TRBJ2-5, with 12 bases that match TRBD2. After removal of 0 bases from V and 2 bases from J, the junction contained 13 bases not matched to a gene. The CDR3 has 20 amino acids. CDR1 LGHNA and CDR2 YSLEER come from the germline V gene. The CDR3 DNA is TGCGCCAGCAGCCAAGAAGCGGTGCTAGCGGGGGGGCCTGGGCAAGAGACCCAGTACTTC. It yields the protein CASSQEAVLAGGPGQETQYF.

The V gene is TRBV7-3, the J gene TRBJ2-1; 11 positions match TRBD2. The CDR3 sequence is 15 residues long. V lost 5 bases, J lost 2 bases, and 2 bases stayed unmatched. Germline V gives CDR1 SGHTA, CDR2 FQGTGA. CDR3 in amino acids: CASSAGLAAYNEQFF. CDR3 coding DNA: TGTGCCAGCAGCGCGGGACTAGCGGCCTACAATGAGCAGTTCTTC.

The chain carries TRBV4-3 and TRBJ2-2, with D tentatively TRBD1 (6 bases). Trimming took off 6 bases at V and 6 bases at J, with 17 bases between the two ends. This CDR3 region has 15 residues. Germline V gives CDR1 LGHNA, CDR2 YSLEER. Here the CDR3 reads CASSRAPEGAGELFF. CDR3 coding DNA: TGCGCCAGCAGTCGGGCCCCCGAGGGGGCCGGGGAGCTGTTTTTT.

This rearrangement joins TRBV6-5 to TRBJ1-1; D unclear. Germline V gene sequence: CDR1 MNHEY, CDR2 SVGAGI. There are 13 residues in the CDR3. Deletions cut 11 bases from V and 1 base from J, with 14 bases between. This CDR3 reads CASGVMGNTEAFF. DNA for the CDR3: TGTGCCTCCGGGGTCATGGGGAACACTGAAGCTTTCTTT.

CDR3 nucleotides: TGTGCCAGCTCACCATCTAGCGCCCACACCGGGGAGCTGTTTTTT. It yields the protein CASSPSSAHTGELFF. The chain uses TRBV18 and TRBJ2-2; TRBD2 might be the D (6 bases). Germline V gene data show CDR1 as KGHSH and CDR2 as LQKENI. This CDR3 region has 15 residues. The V end lost 2 bases, the J end lost 3 bases, and 10 bases lay between the germline ends.

This rearrangement joins TRBV10-3 to TRBJ1-2; weak D call: TRBD1 (6 bases). Germline CDR1 is ENHRY and CDR2 is SYGVKD. Trimming took off 0 bases at V and 2 bases at J, with 7 bases between the two ends. This CDR3 spans 14 amino acids. In DNA, the CDR3 is TGTGCCATCAGTGAGTCCCAGGGGAACTATGGCTACACCTTC. Translating it yields CAISESQGNYGYTF.

The genes are TRBV2 and TRBJ1-4; D might be TRBD1 (5 bases). CDR1 and CDR2 from the germline V gene are SNHLY and FYNNEI. The CDR3 covers 14 residues. The V and J ends lost 11 bases and 6 bases respectively, with 19 bases between them. The CDR3 sequence: CASVLGGDDEKLFF. CDR3 sequence (DNA): TGTGCCTCGGTACTGGGGGGTGATGATGAAAAACTGTTTTTT. The variable domain in full, completed from reference TRBV2 and TRBJ1-4, reads EPEVTQTPSHQVTQMGQEVILRCVPISNHLYFYWYRQILGQKVEFLVSFYNNEISEKSEIFDDQFSVERPDGSNFTLKIRSTKLEDSAMYFCASVLGGDDEKLFFGSGTQLSVL.

The chain employs TRBV3-1 (or the pseudogene TRBV3-2) and TRBJ1-3; D not certain. The CDR3 runs 14 residues. The V gene lost 2 bases and the J gene lost 3 bases, with 8 bases spanning the gap. Germline CDR1 is LGHDT and CDR2 is YNNKEL (reference sequence). The CDR3 nucleotides are TGTGCCAGCAGCCAATCGGGGTTTGGAAACACCATATATTTT. Translating it yields CASSQSGFGNTIYF.

The chain is built from TRBV3-1 (or the pseudogene TRBV3-2) and TRBJ2-7; 11 nucleotides line up with TRBD2. CDR1 is LGHDT and CDR2 is YNNKEL in the germline V gene (reference sequence). The CDR3 has 17 residues. V shed 0 bases, J shed 4 bases, and the junction held 8 bases outside the gene matches. CDR3 nucleotides: TGTGCCAGCAGCCAAGAGGGGGTAGCGGGAGGGAGGTACGAGCAGTACTTC. This translates into CASSQEGVAGGRYEQYF.

The chain has TRBV2 and TRBJ1-2, with 9 bases matching TRBD1. V gave up 7 bases and J gave up 3 bases; unmatched junction bases: 3. Germline V lookup: CDR1 SNHLY, CDR2 FYNNEI. The CDR3 runs to 13 residues. CDR3 region: CASKDRGDYGYTF. In nucleotides, the CDR3 is TGTGCCAGCAAGGACAGGGGAGACTATGGCTACACCTTC. The full variable domain, with the rest looked up from reference TRBV2 and TRBJ1-2, is EPEVTQTPSHQVTQMGQEVILRCVPISNHLYFYWYRQILGQKVEFLVSFYNNEISEKSEIFDDQFSVERPDGSNFTLKIRSTKLEDSAMYFCASKDRGDYGYTFGSGTRLTVV.

The V call is TRBV12-3 or TRBV12-4, the J call TRBJ2-7, with D maybe TRBD2 (6 bases). Trimming removed 3 bases at V and 7 bases at J, with 13 bases between. CDR3 size: 13 residues. The CDR3 DNA is TGTGCCAGCAGTTTGGGGGACTTTCCGGAGCAGTACTTC. Its protein is CASSLGDFPEQYF.

The chain couples TRBV19 to TRBJ1-5, with TRBD1 as a possible D gene (6 bases). This CDR3 region has 15 residues. With 5 bases removed from V and 2 bases from J, the gap between germline ends came to 13 bases. Germline V lookup: CDR1 LNHDA, CDR2 SQIVND (reference sequence). The DNA for the CDR3 is TGTGCCAGTAGTCTCAGGGGATGGGGCAATCAGCCCCAGCATTTT. Translated, it gives CASSLRGWGNQPQHF. The full variable domain, its missing parts supplied by reference TRBV19 and TRBJ1-5, is DGGITQSPKYLFRKEGQNVTLSCEQNLNHDAMYWYRQDPGQGLRLIYYSQIVNDFQKGDIAEGYSVSREKKESFPLTVTSAQKNPTAFYLCASSLRGWGNQPQHFGDGTRLSIL.

For this clone: The same CDR3 can be traced to other DNA sequences in this sample. The chain has TRBV10-3 and TRBJ2-7, with a possible D match to TRBD1 (5 bases). This CDR3 has 14 amino acids. Germline values: CDR1 ENHRY, CDR2 SYGVKD. The V end lost 6 bases, the J end lost 5 bases, and 17 bases lay between the germline ends. CDR3 residues: CAISPRGIDNEQYF. Written as DNA, the CDR3 is TGTGCCATCAGCCCTAGGGGAATTGACAACGAGCAGTACTTC.

The J gene is TRBJ2-5, the V gene TRBV5-1; 9 nucleotides match TRBD1. CDR1 is SGHRS and CDR2 is YFSETQ in the germline V gene. The trim removed 7 bases at V and 5 bases at J, leaving 9 bases unmatched. The CDR3 consists of 14 residues. In nucleotides, the CDR3 is TGCGCCAGCGGAAAGGGACAGGGCAGGGAGACCCAGTACTTC. Encoded protein: CASGKGQGRETQYF.

The chain is built from TRBV6-5 and TRBJ2-3; a weak D match, TRBD1 (6 bases). CDR1 and CDR2 from the germline V gene are MNHEY and SVGAGI. The CDR3 has 15 amino acids. V was shortened by 2 bases and J by 1 base, with 10 bases between the two germline ends. The CDR3 region has the DNA TGTGCCAGCAGTTACAAGGGGGAAGGCACAGATACGCAGTATTTT. It yields the protein CASSYKGEGTDTQYF.

The chain combines TRBV11-2 with TRBJ2-1; TRBD2 is a possible D gene (6 bases). Germline V gives CDR1 SGHAT, CDR2 FQNNGV. The CDR3 spans 15 residues. V was shortened by 5 bases and J by 3 bases, with 14 bases between the two germline ends. The CDR3 protein is CASSLSYGSYNEQFF. The CDR3 DNA sequence: TGTGCCAGCAGCCTGTCGTACGGGAGCTACAATGAGCAGTTCTTC.

The gene calls are TRBV7-2 and TRBJ2-2, with D possibly matching TRBD2 (5 bases). Trimming pared 5 bases from V and 8 bases from J, leaving 9 bases between. This CDR3 region has 12 residues. The germline gives CDR1 SGHTA, CDR2 FQGNSA. The CDR3 DNA is TGTGCCAGCAGCGGCTGGAGGGGGGAGCTGTTTTTT. It is translated as CASSGWRGELFF. The full variable domain, with the rest looked up from reference TRBV7-2 and TRBJ2-2, is GAGVSQSPSNKVTEKGKDVELRCDPISGHTALYWYRQSLGQGLEFLIYFQGNSAPDKSGLPSDRFSAERTGGSVSTLTIQRTQQEDSAVYLCASSGWRGELFFGEGSRLTVL.

In its sample, this clone was seen a few times. V is TRBV7-2 and J is TRBJ1-2; perhaps TRBD1 as D (6 bases). The CDR3 runs to 14 residues. Germline V gene lookup returns CDR1 SGHTA and CDR2 FQGNSA. V was cut by 3 bases and J by 0 bases, with 8 bases left in between. The CDR3 region is CASSFGTTNYGYTF. As DNA, the CDR3 is TGTGCCAGCAGCTTTGGGACAACTAACTATGGCTACACCTTC.